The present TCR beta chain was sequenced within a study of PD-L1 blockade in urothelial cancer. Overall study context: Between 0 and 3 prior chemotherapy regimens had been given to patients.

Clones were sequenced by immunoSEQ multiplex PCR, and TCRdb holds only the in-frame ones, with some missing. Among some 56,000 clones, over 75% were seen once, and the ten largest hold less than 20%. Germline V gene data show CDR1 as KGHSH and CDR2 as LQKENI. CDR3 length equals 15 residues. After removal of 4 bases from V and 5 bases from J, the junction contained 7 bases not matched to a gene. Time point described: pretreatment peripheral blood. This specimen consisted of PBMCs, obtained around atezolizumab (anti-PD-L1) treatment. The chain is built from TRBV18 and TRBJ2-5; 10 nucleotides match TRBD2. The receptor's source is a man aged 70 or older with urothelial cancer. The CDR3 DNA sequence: TGTGCCAGCTCACGAGGGACTAGCGCGCAGGAGACCCAGTACTTC. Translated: CASSRGTSAQETQYF.